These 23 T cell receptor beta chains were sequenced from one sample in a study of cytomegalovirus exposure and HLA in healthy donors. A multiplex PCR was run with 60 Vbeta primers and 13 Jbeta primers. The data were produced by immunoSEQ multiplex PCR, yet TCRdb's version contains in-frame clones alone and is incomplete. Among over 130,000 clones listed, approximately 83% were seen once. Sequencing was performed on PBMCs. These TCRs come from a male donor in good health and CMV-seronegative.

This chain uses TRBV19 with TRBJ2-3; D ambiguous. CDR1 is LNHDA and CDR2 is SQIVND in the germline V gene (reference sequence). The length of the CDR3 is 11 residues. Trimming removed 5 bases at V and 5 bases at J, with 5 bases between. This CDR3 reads CASSGGDTQYF. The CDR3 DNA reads TGTGCCAGTAGTGGCGGAGATACGCAGTATTTT.

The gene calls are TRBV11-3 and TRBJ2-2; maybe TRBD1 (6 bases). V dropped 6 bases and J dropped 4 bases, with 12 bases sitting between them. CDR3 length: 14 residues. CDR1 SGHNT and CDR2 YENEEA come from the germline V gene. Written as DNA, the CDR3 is TGTGCCAGCAGAATACAGGGTACCACCGGGGAGCTGTTTTTT. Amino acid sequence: CASRIQGTTGELFF.

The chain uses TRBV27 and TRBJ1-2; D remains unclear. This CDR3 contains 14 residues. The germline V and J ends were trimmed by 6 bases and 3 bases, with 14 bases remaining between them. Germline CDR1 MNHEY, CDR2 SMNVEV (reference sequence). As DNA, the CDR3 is TGTGCCAGCAGCCCACTCCCCAGCGACTATGGCTACACCTTC. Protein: CASSPLPSDYGYTF.

CDR3 protein: CASRGEFYGYTF. The DNA for the CDR3 is TGTGCCAGCAGGGGAGAGTTCTATGGCTACACCTTC. The gene calls are TRBV9 and TRBJ1-2; no definite D call. The CDR3 loop spans 12 amino acids. Per germline, CDR1 SGDLS and CDR2 YYNGEE. The ends were cut back, 5 bases at V and 4 bases at J, with 9 bases in the middle.

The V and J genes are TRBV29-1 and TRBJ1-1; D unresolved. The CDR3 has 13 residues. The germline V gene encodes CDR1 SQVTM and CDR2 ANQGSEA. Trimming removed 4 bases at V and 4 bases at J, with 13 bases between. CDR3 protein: CSVAWFGGTEAFF. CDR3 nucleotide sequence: TGCAGCGTTGCATGGTTCGGAGGCACTGAAGCTTTCTTT.

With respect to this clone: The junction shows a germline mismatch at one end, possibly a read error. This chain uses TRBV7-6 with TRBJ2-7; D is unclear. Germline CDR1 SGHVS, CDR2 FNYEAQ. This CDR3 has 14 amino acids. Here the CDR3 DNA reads TGTGCCAGCAGCTTAGTGGCAGGCTCCCACGAGCAGTACTTC. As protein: CASSLVAGSHEQYF.

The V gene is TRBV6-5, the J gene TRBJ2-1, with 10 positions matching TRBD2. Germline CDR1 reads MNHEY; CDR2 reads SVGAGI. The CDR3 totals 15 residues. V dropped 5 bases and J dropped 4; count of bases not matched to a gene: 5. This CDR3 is CASSPLAGDYNEQFF. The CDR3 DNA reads TGTGCCAGCAGTCCCCTAGCGGGGGATTACAATGAGCAGTTCTTC.

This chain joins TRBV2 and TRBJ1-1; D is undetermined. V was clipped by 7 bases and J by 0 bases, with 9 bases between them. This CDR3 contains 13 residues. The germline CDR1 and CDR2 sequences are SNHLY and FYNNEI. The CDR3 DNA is TGTGCCAGCACCGTGGGCGTGAACACTGAAGCTTTCTTT. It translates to CASTVGVNTEAFF.

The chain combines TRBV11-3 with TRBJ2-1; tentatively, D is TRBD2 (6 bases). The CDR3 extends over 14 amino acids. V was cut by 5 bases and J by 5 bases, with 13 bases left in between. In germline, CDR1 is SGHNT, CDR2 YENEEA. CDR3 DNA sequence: TGTGCCAGCAGCCCCCGACTAGGCAACAATGAGCAGTTCTTC. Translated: CASSPRLGNNEQFF.

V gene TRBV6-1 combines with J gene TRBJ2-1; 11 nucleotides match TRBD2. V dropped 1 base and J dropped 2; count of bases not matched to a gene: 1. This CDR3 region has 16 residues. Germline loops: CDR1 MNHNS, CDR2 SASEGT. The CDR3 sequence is CASSEGLAGTYNEQFF. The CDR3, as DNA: TGTGCCAGCAGTGAAGGACTAGCGGGGACCTACAATGAGCAGTTCTTC.

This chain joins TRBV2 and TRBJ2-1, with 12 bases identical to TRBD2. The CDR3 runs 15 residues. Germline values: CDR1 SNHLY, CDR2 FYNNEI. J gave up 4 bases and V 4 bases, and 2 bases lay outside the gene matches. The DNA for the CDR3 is TGTGCCAGCAGTGCGACTAGCGGGAGTTACAATGAGCAGTTCTTC. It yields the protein CASSATSGSYNEQFF.

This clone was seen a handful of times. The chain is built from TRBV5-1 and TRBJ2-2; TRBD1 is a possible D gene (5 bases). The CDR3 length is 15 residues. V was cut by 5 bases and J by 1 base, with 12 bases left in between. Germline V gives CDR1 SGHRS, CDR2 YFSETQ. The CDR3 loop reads CASSDGALNTGELFF. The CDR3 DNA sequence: TGCGCCAGCAGTGATGGGGCGCTGAACACCGGGGAGCTGTTTTTT.

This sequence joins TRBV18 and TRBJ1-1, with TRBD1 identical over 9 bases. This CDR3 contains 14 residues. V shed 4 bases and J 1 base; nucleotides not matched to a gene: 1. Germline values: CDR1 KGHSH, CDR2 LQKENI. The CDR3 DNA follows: TGTGCCAGCTCACGGGACAGGGCGAACACTGAAGCTTTCTTT. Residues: CASSRDRANTEAFF.

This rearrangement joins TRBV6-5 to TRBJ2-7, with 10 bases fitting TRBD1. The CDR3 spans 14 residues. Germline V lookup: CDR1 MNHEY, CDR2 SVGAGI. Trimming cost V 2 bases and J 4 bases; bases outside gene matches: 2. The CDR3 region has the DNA TGTGCCAGCAGTTACCGGGGACAGGGGTACGAGCAGTACTTC. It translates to CASSYRGQGYEQYF.

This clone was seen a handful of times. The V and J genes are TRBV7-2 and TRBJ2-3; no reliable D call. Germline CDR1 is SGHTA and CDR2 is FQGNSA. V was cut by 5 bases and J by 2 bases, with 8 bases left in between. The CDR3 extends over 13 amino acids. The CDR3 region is CASSARVTDTQYF. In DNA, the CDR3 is TGTGCCAGCAGCGCCCGGGTCACAGATACGCAGTATTTT.

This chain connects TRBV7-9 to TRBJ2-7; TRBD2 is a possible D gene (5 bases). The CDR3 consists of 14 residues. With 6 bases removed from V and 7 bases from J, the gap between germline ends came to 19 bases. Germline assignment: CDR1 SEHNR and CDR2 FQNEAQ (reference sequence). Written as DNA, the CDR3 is TGTGCCAGCAGTCAGACTAATTCTTTGGGAGAGCAGTACTTC. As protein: CASSQTNSLGEQYF.

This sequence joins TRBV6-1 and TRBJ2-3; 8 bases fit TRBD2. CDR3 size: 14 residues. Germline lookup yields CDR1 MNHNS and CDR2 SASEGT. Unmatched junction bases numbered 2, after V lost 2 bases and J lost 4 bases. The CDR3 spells CASSERGGADTQYF. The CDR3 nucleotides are TGTGCCAGCAGTGAACGGGGGGGGGCAGATACGCAGTATTTT.

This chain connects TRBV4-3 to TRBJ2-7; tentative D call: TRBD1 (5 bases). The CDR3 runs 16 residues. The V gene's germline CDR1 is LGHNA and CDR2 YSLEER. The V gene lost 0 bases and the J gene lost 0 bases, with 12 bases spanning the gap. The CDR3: CASSQDTGALSYEQYF. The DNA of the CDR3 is TGCGCCAGCAGCCAAGATACTGGGGCCCTCTCCTACGAGCAGTACTTC.

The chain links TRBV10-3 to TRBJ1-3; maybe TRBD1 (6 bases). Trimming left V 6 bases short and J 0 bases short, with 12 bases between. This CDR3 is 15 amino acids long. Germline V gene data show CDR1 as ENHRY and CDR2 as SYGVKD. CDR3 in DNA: TGTGCCATCAGGCCTGACAGGCTCTCTGGAAACACCATATATTTT. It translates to CAIRPDRLSGNTIYF.

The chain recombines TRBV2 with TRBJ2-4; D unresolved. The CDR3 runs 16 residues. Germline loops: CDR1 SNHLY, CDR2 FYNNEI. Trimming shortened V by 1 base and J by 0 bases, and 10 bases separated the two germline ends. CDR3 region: CASSEGFAIAKNIQYF. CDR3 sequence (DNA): TGTGCCAGCAGTGAAGGGTTTGCGATAGCCAAAAACATTCAGTACTTC.

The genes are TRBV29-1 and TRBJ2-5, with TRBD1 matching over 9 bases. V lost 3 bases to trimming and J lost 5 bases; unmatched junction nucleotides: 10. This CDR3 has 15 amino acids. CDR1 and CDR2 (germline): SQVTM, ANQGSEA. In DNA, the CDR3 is TGCAGCGTTGAGGACCGGACAGGGGTGGAGGAGACCCAGTACTTC. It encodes CSVEDRTGVEETQYF.

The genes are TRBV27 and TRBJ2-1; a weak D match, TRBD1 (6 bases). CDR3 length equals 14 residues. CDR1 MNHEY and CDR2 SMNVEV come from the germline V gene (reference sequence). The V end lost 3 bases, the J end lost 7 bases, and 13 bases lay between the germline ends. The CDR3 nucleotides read TGTGCCAGCAGTTTGGCCAGGGGTGGGAATGAGCAGTTCTTC. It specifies CASSLARGGNEQFF.

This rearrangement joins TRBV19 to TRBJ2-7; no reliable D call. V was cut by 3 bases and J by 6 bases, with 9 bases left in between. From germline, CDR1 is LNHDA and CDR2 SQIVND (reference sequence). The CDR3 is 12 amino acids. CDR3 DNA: TGTGCCAGTAGTATTGGTAGGAGCGAGCAGTACTTC. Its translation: CASSIGRSEQYF.